This T cell receptor (beta chain) was recorded in a study of T-cell memory formation after mild COVID-19. Across the whole study: In these data, TCR clusters were largely donor specific.

Study observations and caveats: Clones shrinking from day 15 to 85 showed even CD4/CD8 mixes; later expanders tilted CD4+. Nothing confirmed that second-wave clones peaking on day 37 were specific for SARS-CoV-2. Largely, contracting CD4+ clones fell within CM and EM, and contracting CD8+ clones within EMRA.

There are many counts of this clonotype. The antigen is undetermined. The CDR3 sequence is 15 residues long. J lost 4 bases, V lost 1 base, and 6 bases had no gene match. Germline V gene lookup returns CDR1 SGHTA and CDR2 FQGNSA. TCRdb reprocessed the 5' RACE reads with MiXCR, giving one entry per CDR3 protein. The sample carries around 300,000 distinct CDR3 sequences, about a sixth recorded once. The chain is built from TRBV7-2 and TRBJ1-1; 7 bases match TRBD1. The sequence was collected from a man aged 18 to 29 who had mild COVID-19 (a few samples of this study predate the infection). Cell type and time point are not known. Sequenced input: PBMCs or a T cell subset sorted from them (not recorded which). In nucleotides, the CDR3 is TGTGCCAGCAGCTTAGTAGCTCAGGGGGGCACTGAAGCTTTCTTT. This translates into CASSLVAQGGTEAFF.